The present TCR beta chain was sequenced within a study of OX40 agonist ivuxolimab in advanced cancers. Study overall: Patients received the agonistic anti-OX40 (CD134) antibody ivuxolimab. With a range of roughly 23 to 90, age averaged roughly 60 years, and around 83% were male. Partial responses were observed in three patients, of whom one had hepatocellular carcinoma and two had cutaneous melanoma.

Sequencing used immunoSEQ multiplex PCR; TCRdb keeps in-frame clones, though not all of them. Altogether just over 90,000 clones are present, 94% being singletons, with the ten largest covering roughly 2.6%. V lost 2 bases to trimming and J lost 4 bases, with 8 bases between them. Germline assignment: CDR1 MNHEY and CDR2 SMNVEV (reference sequence). The CDR3 covers 13 residues. The chain joins TRBV27 to TRBJ1-1; the D is unclear. The sequences come from CD4+ or CD8+ T cells sorted from blood, collected in a trial of the OX40 agonist ivuxolimab. The receptor's source is an adult with an advanced solid tumor such as melanoma, head and neck, liver or kidney cancer. The CDR3 region is CASSLKGLTEAFF. CDR3 sequence (DNA): TGTGCCAGCAGTTTAAAGGGTCTCACTGAAGCTTTCTTT.